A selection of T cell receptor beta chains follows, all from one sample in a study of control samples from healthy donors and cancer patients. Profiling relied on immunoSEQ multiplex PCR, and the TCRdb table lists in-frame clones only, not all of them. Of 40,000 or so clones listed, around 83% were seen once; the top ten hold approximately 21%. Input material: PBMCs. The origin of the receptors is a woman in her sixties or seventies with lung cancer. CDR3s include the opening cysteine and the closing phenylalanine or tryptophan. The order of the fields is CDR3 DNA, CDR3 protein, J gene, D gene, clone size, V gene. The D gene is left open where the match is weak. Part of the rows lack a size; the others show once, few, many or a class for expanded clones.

CDR3nt: TGTGCCAGCAGTGATGGACAGTTTCAGCCCCAGCATTTT; CDR3aa: CASSDGQFQPQHF; j_gene: TRBJ1-5; d_gene: NA; abundance: few; v_gene: TRBV2
CDR3nt: TGTGCCAGCGCCTCTCAGATCTCTGGAAACACCATATATTTT; CDR3aa: CASASQISGNTIYF; j_gene: TRBJ1-3; d_gene: NA; abundance: NA; v_gene: TRBV28
CDR3nt: TGTGCCAGCAGTGAAAGGGCAGGGATGGAGACCCAGTACTTC; CDR3aa: CASSERAGMETQYF; j_gene: TRBJ2-5; d_gene: NA; abundance: NA; v_gene: TRBV2
CDR3nt: TGTGCCTGGGGGTGGGACAGAAATTCACCCCTCCACTTT; CDR3aa: CAWGWDRNSPLHF; j_gene: TRBJ1-6; d_gene: TRBD1; abundance: NA; v_gene: TRBV30
CDR3nt: TGTGCCACCAGTGATCAAGGGATCACAGATACGCAGTATTTT; CDR3aa: CATSDQGITDTQYF; j_gene: TRBJ2-3; d_gene: NA; abundance: NA; v_gene: TRBV24-1
CDR3nt: TGTGCCAGCAGTGAATTCCCGACTAGGGGGGAGACCCAGTACTTC; CDR3aa: CASSEFPTRGETQYF; j_gene: TRBJ2-5; d_gene: NA; abundance: once; v_gene: TRBV6-1
CDR3nt: TGTGCCAGCCGCTACCTCTCGAGCAGTGACAATGAGCAGTTCTTC; CDR3aa: CASRYLSSSDNEQFF; j_gene: TRBJ2-1; d_gene: NA; abundance: NA; v_gene: TRBV2
CDR3nt: TGTGCCAGCAGTTTAAAAGGGACAGGGGAGTACACTGAAGCTTTCTTT; CDR3aa: CASSLKGTGEYTEAFF; j_gene: TRBJ1-1; d_gene: TRBD1; abundance: NA; v_gene: TRBV27
CDR3nt: TGTGCCAGCAGCCCGAGGCGCAGTAACTATGGCTACACCTTC; CDR3aa: CASSPRRSNYGYTF; j_gene: TRBJ1-2; d_gene: NA; abundance: NA; v_gene: TRBV9
CDR3nt: TGTGCCAGCAGCCCGGATCCGCGGGGGGCTAACTATGGCTACACCTTC; CDR3aa: CASSPDPRGANYGYTF; j_gene: TRBJ1-2; d_gene: NA; abundance: once; v_gene: TRBV5-6
CDR3nt: TGTGCCATCAGTGAGTCGGGCCGGAGCAATCAGCCCCAGCATTTT; CDR3aa: CAISESGRSNQPQHF; j_gene: TRBJ1-5; d_gene: NA; abundance: NA; v_gene: TRBV10-3
CDR3nt: TGTGCCAGCTCACCACCGAGTGATCGGGGCTACACCTTC; CDR3aa: CASSPPSDRGYTF; j_gene: TRBJ1-2; d_gene: NA; abundance: NA; v_gene: TRBV18
CDR3nt: TGTGCCAGCACCCAAAACCTCCAAGACAGGGCGGGCTACACCTTC; CDR3aa: CASTQNLQDRAGYTF; j_gene: TRBJ1-2; d_gene: TRBD1; abundance: NA; v_gene: TRBV6-5
CDR3nt: TGTGCCAGCAGCTTAGTGGGCGGGACAGTGAACGATGAGCAGTTCTTC; CDR3aa: CASSLVGGTVNDEQFF; j_gene: TRBJ2-1; d_gene: NA; abundance: NA; v_gene: TRBV11-2
CDR3nt: TGTGCCAGCAGTCGGACAGGTATAAACACAGATACGCAGTATTTT; CDR3aa: CASSRTGINTDTQYF; j_gene: TRBJ2-3; d_gene: TRBD1; abundance: once; v_gene: TRBV6-5
CDR3nt: TGTGCCAGCTCACTAGACAGGGGGCAGGGCACTGAAGCTTTCTTT; CDR3aa: CASSLDRGQGTEAFF; j_gene: TRBJ1-1; d_gene: TRBD1; abundance: NA; v_gene: TRBV18
CDR3nt: TGCGCCAGCAGCCAAGATCCGACTAGTTTTGTTGGTGAGCAGTTCTTC; CDR3aa: CASSQDPTSFVGEQFF; j_gene: TRBJ2-1; d_gene: NA; abundance: NA; v_gene: TRBV4-3
CDR3nt: TGTGCCAGCATGTCGAGGGGGCGAGAGACCCAGTACTTC; CDR3aa: CASMSRGRETQYF; j_gene: TRBJ2-5; d_gene: TRBD1; abundance: NA; v_gene: TRBV28
CDR3nt: TGTGCTAGTGGTTTGTACCGGACACGGGGGGATGAGCAGTTCTTC; CDR3aa: CASGLYRTRGDEQFF; j_gene: TRBJ2-1; d_gene: TRBD2; abundance: NA; v_gene: TRBV12-5
CDR3nt: TGTGCCAGCAGTGAGGGCCAAGGGGGCCTGGAAAAACTGTTTTTT; CDR3aa: CASSEGQGGLEKLFF; j_gene: TRBJ1-4; d_gene: TRBD1; abundance: few; v_gene: TRBV2
CDR3nt: TGTGCCAGCAGCGTTGGGACGGGGTCCTGGGGGCGCTCCTACGAGCAGTACTTC; CDR3aa: CASSVGTGSWGRSYEQYF; j_gene: TRBJ2-7; d_gene: NA; abundance: NA; v_gene: TRBV9
CDR3nt: TGTGCCATCAGTGAGTGGGAGCCGCGGAGCGGGGAGCTGTTTTTT; CDR3aa: CAISEWEPRSGELFF; j_gene: TRBJ2-2; d_gene: NA; abundance: NA; v_gene: TRBV10-3
CDR3nt: TGTGCCAGCACGTCCCTGGGGGGGACCCAGTACTTC; CDR3aa: CASTSLGGTQYF; j_gene: TRBJ2-5; d_gene: NA; abundance: NA; v_gene: TRBV12-3/TRBV12-4
CDR3nt: TGTGCCAGCAGCCCAGTTGGTGATGAGCAGTTCTTC; CDR3aa: CASSPVGDEQFF; j_gene: TRBJ2-1; d_gene: NA; abundance: once; v_gene: TRBV7-9
CDR3nt: TGCAGCGTTGTGAGTGATGGCTACACCTTC; CDR3aa: CSVVSDGYTF; j_gene: TRBJ1-2; d_gene: NA; abundance: NA; v_gene: TRBV29-1
CDR3nt: TGCGCCAGCAGCGCGCAGGGCGGGGAGCTGTTTTTT; CDR3aa: CASSAQGGELFF; j_gene: TRBJ2-2; d_gene: NA; abundance: NA; v_gene: TRBV5-1
CDR3nt: TGTGCCAGCAGCTTAGATCAAGGAGGGACCACGAACACCGGGGAGCTGTTTTTT; CDR3aa: CASSLDQGGTTNTGELFF; j_gene: TRBJ2-2; d_gene: NA; abundance: NA; v_gene: TRBV11-3
CDR3nt: TGTGCCAGCAGCTTTGGAGGGGGCGCTTATACCGGGGAGCTGTTTTTT; CDR3aa: CASSFGGGAYTGELFF; j_gene: TRBJ2-2; d_gene: NA; abundance: NA; v_gene: TRBV5-6
CDR3nt: TGTGCCAGCAGCTTAGGCCAGGTTCACTATGGCTACACCTTC; CDR3aa: CASSLGQVHYGYTF; j_gene: TRBJ1-2; d_gene: NA; abundance: NA; v_gene: TRBV7-9